This T cell receptor (beta chain) was profiled in a study of response to subunit inactivated influenza vaccine. General study findings and limits: Few new T cells, the authors suggested, are recruited by each seasonal influenza vaccination.

This clonotype was counted ten times or more. What it binds is unknown. The CDR3 is 14 residues long. V lost 1 base and J 8 bases, leaving 12 bases between the germline ends. TCRdb recomputed calls from the RT-PCR reads with MiXCR, one row per CDR3 protein. The sample lists some 500,000 distinct CDR3 sequences, approximately 15% occurring once. J is TRBJ2-1 and V is TRBV12-3 or TRBV12-4; no reliable D call. Sequenced here: CD4+ T cells sorted from PBMCs, sampled roughly 24 months after vaccination. The clonotype comes from a man between 50 and 69 years old who received an inactivated influenza vaccine. In nucleotides, the CDR3 is TGTGCCAGCAGTTTAGTACATCCGGGCGATGAGCAGTTCTTC. It codes for CASSLVHPGDEQFF.